This entry features one T cell receptor beta chain sequence. No antigen is known for it. Data came from immunoSEQ multiplex PCR; TCRdb stores just in-frame clones and leaves some out. The sample yields about 2.4 million clones, under 95% seen once. The entry originates in a study of shared clonotypes between healthy human individuals. Study conclusions and caveats: A few donors held about 5% of naive CD4 clonotypes in common. Sequencing of the sorted subsets was shown by rarefaction to be incomplete despite large depth.

With 0 bases removed from V and 6 bases from J, the gap between germline ends came to 16 bases. CDR1 and CDR2 from the germline V gene are MNHEY and SVGAGI. The CDR3 spans 16 residues. This sequence originates from a man younger than 35 in good health. Some clones in this sample may be carry-over from other donors' samples. What was sequenced was naive CD4+ T cells from PBMCs. Subset in this sample: CD45RA+ positively selected. The J gene is TRBJ2-3, the V gene TRBV6-5; D might be TRBD1 (5 bases). The CDR3 nucleotides read TGTGCCAGCAGTTACTCGGGGCAGGGTCGGGCTGATACGCAGTATTTT. Its protein is CASSYSGQGRADTQYF.